This TCR beta chain was sequenced in a study of regulatory T cells in long-lasting Graves disease (dated by TCRdb to the early 2020s). Regarding the complete study: Persistent Graves' disease was defined as antithyroid drug treatment for over 5 years with persistently positive TSH receptor autoantibodies. Persistent Graves' disease patients in the clinical cohort had taken antithyroid drugs for 9.5 to 13 years on average. The study was registered as a clinical trial and conducted in China. TCR sequencing covered about 13 persistent and around 20 newly diagnosed Graves' disease patients, some 33 samples in total. Patients with persistent Graves' disease were compared with patients with newly diagnosed Graves' disease using TCR sequencing and RNA sequencing of peripheral blood.

The sample's time point label is to be understood as: persistent/refractory GD, antithyroid drugs over 5 years with positive TRAb. For both TCR sequencing and RNA sequencing, RNA was extracted from PBMCs in TRIzol. The diagnosis of Graves' disease was made according to American Thyroid Association guidelines. The patients came from an endocrinology department in Xi'an, China. Each patient gave roughly 10 milliliters of peripheral blood, collected in an EDTA anticoagulant tube. Ficoll Paque Plus density gradient separation was used to isolate PBMCs, and no additional T cell sorting was done. An Agilent 2100 Bioanalyzer and agarose gel were used to assess RNA quality, and a NanoDrop 2000 was used to measure RNA concentration. Notes on this clonotype: No cognate antigen has been identified for it. Within one base of it there is no much larger clone, and no base qualities were kept.

Trimming removed 2 bases from V and 7 bases from J, leaving 9 bases between the germline ends. According to the germline V gene, CDR1 reads MNHEY and CDR2 reads SVGEGT. The CDR3 has 14 amino acids, counting the end cysteine and phenylalanine. Only CDR3 DNA remains: 42 bases, in frame from the first base. Library method: multiplex PCR. The sample was run on an Illumina HiSeq 4000. To build TCR beta libraries, CDR3 regions were amplified by Arm-PCR using iRepertoire HTBI primers. Before sequencing, the PCR products underwent gel purification. Processing in the source paper ran as follows. Gene usage analysis of CDR3 amino acid clonotypes used the 62 TRBV and fewer than 15 TRBJ segments found across samples. Filtered high-quality paired reads were merged into contigs using COPE and FqMerger. BLAST was used to align contigs to the IMGT TRBV, TRBD and TRBJ reference genes, and CDR3 was defined following IMGT. Highly expanded clones were defined as clonotypes with a frequency above 0.1%. Shannon entropy was used to measure repertoire diversity, and the Gini coefficient was used to measure V-J evenness. A clonotype found in more than one individual was treated as public. TCRdb itself trimmed the public reads at Q25 with fastp, ran MiXCR and retained productive beta chains. When rows share a CDR3 protein, they turn into one entry using the most common DNA and genes. The V and J calls follow TCRdb's processing rather than the paper's. The sample table holds 400,000 to 500,000 distinct CDR3 sequences, of which around a fifth were seen once. Around an eighth of the sample rests with the top ten.

Beyond this particular receptor, the publication reports: Sequencing and analysis were restricted to the TCR beta chain. Compared with newly diagnosed patients, patients with persistent Graves' disease had lower TCR Shannon entropy and fewer highly expanded clones, which suggests clonal expansion. The authors noted that the small sample size was a limitation that may lower accuracy. Preferential use of TRBV28, TRBJ1-2 and TRBJ2-5 was observed in persistent disease, whereas TRBV20-1 and TRBJ2-1 were favored in newly diagnosed disease. Persistent patients shared more public clonotypes among themselves (around 3,000) than newly diagnosed patients did (over 900). Because the primary lesion, thyroid tissue, could not be accessed, the study looked at peripheral blood alone.

The source material was peripheral blood mononuclear cells (PBMCs), sampled when the disease was refractory, from a patient treated with antithyroid drugs. The chain uses TRBV6-2 or TRBV6-3 and TRBJ1-6; no D gene call is confident. This TCR was sampled from a female donor with Graves disease. The DNA sequence is given as TGTGCCAGCAGTTACGGTGTCTTGAATTCACCCCTCCACTTT. This yields the protein CASSYGVLNSPLHF.